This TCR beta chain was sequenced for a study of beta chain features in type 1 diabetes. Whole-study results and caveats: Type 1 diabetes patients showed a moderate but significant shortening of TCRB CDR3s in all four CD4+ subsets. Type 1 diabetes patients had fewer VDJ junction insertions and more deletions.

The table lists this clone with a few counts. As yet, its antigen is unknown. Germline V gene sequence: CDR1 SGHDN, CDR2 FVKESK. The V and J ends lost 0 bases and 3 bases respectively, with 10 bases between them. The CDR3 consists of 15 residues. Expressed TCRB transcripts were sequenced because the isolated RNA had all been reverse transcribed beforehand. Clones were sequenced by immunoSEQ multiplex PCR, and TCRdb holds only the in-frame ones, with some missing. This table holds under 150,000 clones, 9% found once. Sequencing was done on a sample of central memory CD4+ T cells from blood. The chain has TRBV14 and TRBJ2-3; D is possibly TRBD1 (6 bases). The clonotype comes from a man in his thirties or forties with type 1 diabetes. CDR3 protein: CASSQEQGWTDTQYF. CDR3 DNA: TGTGCCAGCAGCCAAGAACAGGGTTGGACAGATACGCAGTATTTT.